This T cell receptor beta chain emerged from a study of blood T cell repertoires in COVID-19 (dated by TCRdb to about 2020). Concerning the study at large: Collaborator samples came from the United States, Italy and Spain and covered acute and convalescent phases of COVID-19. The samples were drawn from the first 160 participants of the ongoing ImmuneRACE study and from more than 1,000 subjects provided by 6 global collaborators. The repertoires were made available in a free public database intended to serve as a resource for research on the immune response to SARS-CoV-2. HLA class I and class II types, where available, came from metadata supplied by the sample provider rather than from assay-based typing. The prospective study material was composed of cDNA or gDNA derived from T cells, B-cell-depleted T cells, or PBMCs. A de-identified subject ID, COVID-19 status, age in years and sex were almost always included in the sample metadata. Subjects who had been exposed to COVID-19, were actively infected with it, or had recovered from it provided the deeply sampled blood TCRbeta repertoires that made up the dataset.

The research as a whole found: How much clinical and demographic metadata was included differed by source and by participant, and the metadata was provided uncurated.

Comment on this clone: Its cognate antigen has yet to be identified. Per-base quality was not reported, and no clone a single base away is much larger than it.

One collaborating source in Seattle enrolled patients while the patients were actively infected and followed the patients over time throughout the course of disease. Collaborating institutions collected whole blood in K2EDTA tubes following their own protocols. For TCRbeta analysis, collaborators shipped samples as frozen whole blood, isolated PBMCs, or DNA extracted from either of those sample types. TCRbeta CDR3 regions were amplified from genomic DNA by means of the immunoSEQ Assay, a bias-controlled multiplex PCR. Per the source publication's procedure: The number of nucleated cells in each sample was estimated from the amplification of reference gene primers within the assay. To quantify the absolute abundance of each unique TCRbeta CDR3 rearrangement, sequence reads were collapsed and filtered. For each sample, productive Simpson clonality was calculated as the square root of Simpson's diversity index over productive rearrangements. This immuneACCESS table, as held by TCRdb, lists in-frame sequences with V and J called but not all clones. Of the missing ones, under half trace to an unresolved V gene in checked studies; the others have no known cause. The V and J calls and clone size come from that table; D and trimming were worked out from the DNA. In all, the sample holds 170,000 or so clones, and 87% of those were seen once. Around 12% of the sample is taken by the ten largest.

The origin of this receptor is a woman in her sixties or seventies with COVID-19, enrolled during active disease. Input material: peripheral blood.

The CDR3 region reads CASSPPGQGRTDTQYF. The DNA sequence reads TGTGCCAGCTCACCACCGGGACAGGGGAGGACAGATACGCAGTATTTT. The V and J genes are TRBV18 and TRBJ2-3, and 10 bases in between align with TRBD1. Trimming removed 0 bases from V and 3 bases from J; the gene matches leave 3 bases unexplained. Including cysteine and phenylalanine, the CDR3 has 16 amino acids. The sequence is cut down to CDR3 DNA, 48 bases in frame from base 1. In the germline V gene, CDR1 corresponds to KGHSH and CDR2 to LQKENI.